Here is one T cell receptor beta chain with its context. A much larger clone differs from this one at a single base, so this may be a read error. A constant-region primer served to make TCR beta cDNA from approximately 490 ng total RNA. It was through three nested multiplex PCR rounds of slightly modified ARM-PCR that TCR beta libraries arose. The first two PCR rounds, approximately 10 cycles each, used TRBV1-TRBV30 forward primers and a C-beta reverse primer. One entry per CDR3 protein results from TCRdb running MiXCR on the multiplex PCR reads. The table lists about 330,000 distinct CDR3 sequences, about 61% of them singletons. These data originate in a study of tumor-infiltrating lymphocytes in primary liver carcinoma. From germline, CDR1 is SGHRS and CDR2 YFSETQ. This CDR3 is built from 16 residues. The germline V and J ends were trimmed by 5 bases and 5 bases, with 23 bases remaining between them.

RNA was extracted from whole blood without cell sorting, alongside germline DNA. The patients, who had chronic HBV infection, were treatment-naive (untreated). J is TRBJ2-7 and V is TRBV5-1; D is perhaps TRBD2 (6 bases). Sequencing input: peripheral blood. The TCR originated in a middle-aged man with primary liver carcinoma and hepatitis B virus infection. The CDR3 DNA reads as TGCGCCAGCAGTACCTCCGACGGGAGCGTGCGCAACGAGCAGTACTTC. It encodes CASSTSDGSVRNEQYF.